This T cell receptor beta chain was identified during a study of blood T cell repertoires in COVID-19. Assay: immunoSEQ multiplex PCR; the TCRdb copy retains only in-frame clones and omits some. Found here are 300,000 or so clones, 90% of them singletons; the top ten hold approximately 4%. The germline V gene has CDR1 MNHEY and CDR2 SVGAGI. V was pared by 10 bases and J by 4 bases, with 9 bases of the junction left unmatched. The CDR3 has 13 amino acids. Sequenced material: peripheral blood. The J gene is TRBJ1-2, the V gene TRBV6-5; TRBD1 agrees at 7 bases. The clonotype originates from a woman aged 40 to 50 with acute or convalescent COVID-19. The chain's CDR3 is CATTFGTAYGYTF. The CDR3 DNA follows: TGTGCCACTACCTTTGGGACAGCCTATGGCTACACCTTC.